The clone carrying this T cell receptor (beta chain) was seen just once. CDR1 LNHDA and CDR2 SQIVND come from the germline V gene (reference sequence). This CDR3 has 15 amino acids. Trimming cost V 7 bases and J 2 bases, with 18 bases left between them. The data originate from a study of shared clonotypes between healthy human individuals. This table comes from immunoSEQ multiplex PCR, and its TCRdb copy is limited to in-frame clones, with some not included. Counted here are just over 2,000,000 clones, just under 95% occurring once; the ten biggest clones make up roughly 1%. Terminally differentiated effector memory CD45RA+ cells were excluded from the naive CD8 cells, which were CD45RO-negative and positively selected for CCR7.

The gene calls are TRBV19 and TRBJ2-7; the D gene is possibly TRBD1 (6 bases). The TCR sequence derives from a man aged 18 to 29 in good health. The sequencing sample was made of naive CD8+ T cells sorted from blood. The CDR3 DNA reads TGTGCCAGTACCCCCGACCGGGACACCGCCTACGAGCAGTACTTC. This sequence encodes CASTPDRDTAYEQYF.